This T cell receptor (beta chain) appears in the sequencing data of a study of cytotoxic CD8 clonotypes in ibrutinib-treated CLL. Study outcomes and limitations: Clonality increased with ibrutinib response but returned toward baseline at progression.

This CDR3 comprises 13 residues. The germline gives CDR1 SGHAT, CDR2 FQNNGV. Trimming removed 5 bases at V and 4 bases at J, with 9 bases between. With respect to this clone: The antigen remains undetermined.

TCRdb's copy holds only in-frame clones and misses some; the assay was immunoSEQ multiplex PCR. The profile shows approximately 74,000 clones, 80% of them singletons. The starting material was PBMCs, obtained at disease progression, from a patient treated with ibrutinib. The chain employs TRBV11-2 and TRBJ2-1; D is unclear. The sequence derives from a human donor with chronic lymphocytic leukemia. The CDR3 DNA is TGTGCCAGCAGCACCGTTTCGTACAATGAGCAGTTCTTC. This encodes CASSTVSYNEQFF.